These 18 T cell receptor beta chains were all obtained from the same sample, sequenced in a study of shared clonotypes between healthy human individuals. Sequencing was performed with immunoSEQ multiplex PCR; in TCRdb, only in-frame clones are kept and a portion is missing. This table holds roughly 120,000 clones, about 67% found once. The sample comprised memory CD8+ T cells sorted from blood. The subset denotes: CD45RO+ cells pooled with CCR7-negative TemRA cells. The origin of the receptors is a woman younger than 45 in good health.

In DNA form, the CDR3 reads TGTGCCAGCATCGACAGTTTGGGCAATCAGCCCCAGCATTTT. The encoded protein is CASIDSLGNQPQHF. The J gene is TRBJ1-5, the V gene TRBV21-1; TRBD1 is the table's D call, not checked against the DNA. TRBV21-1 is labeled a pseudogene. CDR3 length equals 14 residues.

The chain is built from TRBV4-2 and TRBJ2-7, with D perhaps TRBD2 (5 bases). The CDR3 consists of 16 residues. With 0 bases removed from V and 0 bases from J, the gap between germline ends came to 12 bases. Germline CDR1 and CDR2: LGHNA and YNFKEQ. The CDR3 region is CASSQDYGVSSYEQYF. DNA for the CDR3: TGTGCCAGCAGCCAAGATTACGGGGTTAGCTCCTACGAGCAGTACTTC.

The rearrangement uses TRBV19 and TRBJ1-5; TRBD1 matches 12 bases. V shed 5 bases and J 6 bases; nucleotides not matched to a gene: 2. This CDR3 has 14 amino acids. CDR1 is LNHDA, CDR2 SQIVND, per germline (reference sequence). This chain's CDR3 is CASSGTGGGQPQHF. CDR3 DNA: TGTGCCAGTAGTGGGACAGGGGGCGGTCAGCCCCAGCATTTT.

This chain uses TRBV25-1 with TRBJ2-3, with TRBD2 matching 9 bases. V trimming: 8 bases; J trimming: 5 bases; junction bases outside the gene matches: 11. This CDR3 has 15 residues. The germline gives CDR1 MGHDK, CDR2 SYGVNS. In nucleotides, the CDR3 is TGTGCCAGCCGAACTAGCGGGCAGGTGGGAGATACGCAGTATTTT. The encoded protein is CASRTSGQVGDTQYF.

This clone was recorded once. The chain is built from TRBV9 and TRBJ2-1, with 7 bases that match TRBD1. The CDR3 runs 16 residues. V gave up 3 bases and J gave up 1 base; unmatched junction bases: 7. Germline lookup yields CDR1 SGDLS and CDR2 YYNGEE. The chain's CDR3 is CASSAGDSLSYNEQFF. Written as DNA, the CDR3 is TGTGCCAGCAGCGCTGGGGACAGCTTGTCCTACAATGAGCAGTTCTTC.

This chain uses TRBV6-1 with TRBJ2-3, with 8 bases lining up with TRBD2. After removal of 4 bases from V and 3 bases from J, the junction contained 9 bases not matched to a gene. The CDR3 has 16 amino acids. In germline, CDR1 is MNHNS, CDR2 SASEGT. The CDR3 protein is CASSGFGLAETDTQYF. The CDR3 nucleotides are TGTGCCAGCAGTGGATTTGGACTAGCAGAAACAGATACGCAGTATTTT.

This chain links TRBV25-1 with TRBJ1-1; possible D gene TRBD1, 5 bases. Trimming left V 9 bases short and J 1 base short, with 15 bases between. This CDR3 has 14 amino acids. Per germline, CDR1 MGHDK and CDR2 SYGVNS. CDR3 sequence reads: CASSGRDPNTEAFF. The DNA of the CDR3 is TGTGCCAGTTCGGGCAGGGACCCGAACACTGAAGCTTTCTTT.

This clone was counted at least ten times. The chain carries TRBV27 and TRBJ2-5; D is possibly TRBD2 (6 bases). The CDR3 consists of 15 residues. CDR1 and CDR2 (germline): MNHEY, SMNVEV (reference sequence). Trimming left V 6 bases short and J 1 base short, with 15 bases between. The CDR3 bases are TGTGCCAGCAGCTTTATTCGGGACTTCCAAGAGACCCAGTACTTC. Translating it yields CASSFIRDFQETQYF.

The chain recombines TRBV4-2 with TRBJ2-1; no definite D call. Germline V gives CDR1 LGHNA, CDR2 YNFKEQ. Trimming stripped 1 base from V and 12 bases from J, with 13 bases between. There are 13 residues in the CDR3. CDR3 sequence: CASSQVTAPPQFF. In DNA form, the CDR3 reads TGTGCCAGCAGCCAAGTCACAGCCCCCCCGCAGTTCTTC.

The CDR3 loop is CASSQAGGPYEQYF. The CDR3 DNA reads as TGTGCCAGCAGCCAAGCTGGGGGCCCCTACGAGCAGTACTTC. The gene calls are TRBV7-3 and TRBJ2-7, with a possible D match to TRBD1 (6 bases). Trimming stripped 5 bases from V and 2 bases from J, with 13 bases between. CDR1 is SGHTA, CDR2 FQGTGA, per germline. This CDR3 is built from 14 residues.

The chain combines TRBV6-1 with TRBJ1-2; D is undetermined. Germline V CDR1 and CDR2: MNHNS, SASEGT. The CDR3 covers 14 residues. V was pared by 2 bases and J by 4 bases, with 11 bases between. CDR3 residues: CASSEPAGIYGYTF. The CDR3 DNA is TGTGCCAGCAGTGAACCCGCGGGGATCTATGGCTACACCTTC.

This chain joins TRBV29-1 and TRBJ2-7; 9 nucleotides line up with TRBD2. Germline CDR1 reads SQVTM; CDR2 reads ANQGSEA. V gave up 2 bases and J gave up 0 bases; unmatched junction bases: 5. The CDR3 runs to 15 residues. CDR3 DNA: TGCAGCGTTGAACTAGCGGGGTCTCCCTCCTACGAGCAGTACTTC. Protein: CSVELAGSPSYEQYF.

The chain employs TRBV6-6 and TRBJ2-1; the match to TRBD2 covers 8 bases. CDR1 MNHNY and CDR2 SVGAGI come from the germline V gene (reference sequence). This CDR3 is 16 amino acids long. With V trimmed by 3 bases and J by 1 base, 5 bases remained unmatched. CDR3 DNA: TGTGCCAGCAGTTATCCAGCGGGAGAGTCCTACAATGAGCAGTTCTTC. Translated, it gives CASSYPAGESYNEQFF.

This clone was recorded many times. The V gene is TRBV6-6, the J gene TRBJ1-2; the match to TRBD1 covers 7 bases. CDR3 size: 14 residues. The germline V gene has CDR1 MNHNY and CDR2 SVGAGI (reference sequence). Trimming removed 6 bases from V and 6 bases from J; junction bases left unmatched: 10. The CDR3 sequence: CASSRQGGNDGYTF. The CDR3, as DNA: TGTGCCAGCAGCCGACAGGGTGGGAACGATGGCTACACCTTC.

V is TRBV11-2 and J is TRBJ2-1; D gene ambiguous. From germline, CDR1 is SGHAT and CDR2 FQNNGV. The CDR3 runs 12 residues. V lost 3 bases and J lost 6, with 6 bases in between. In DNA form, the CDR3 reads TGTGCCAGCAGCTTTTTAGCCAATGAGCAGTTCTTC. Amino acid sequence: CASSFLANEQFF.

This clone was picked up many times. V usage is TRBV7-8 and J usage is TRBJ2-7, with D unresolved. The CDR3 runs 15 residues. Germline V lookup: CDR1 SGHVS, CDR2 FQNEAQ. V lost 4 bases and J 3 bases, leaving 16 bases between the germline ends. CDR3: CASSSGPANRYEQYF. The CDR3 DNA is TGTGCCAGCAGCTCTGGACCGGCGAACCGCTACGAGCAGTACTTC. Supplemented by reference TRBV7-8 and TRBJ2-7, the full variable domain reads GAGVSQSPRYKVAKRGQDVALRCDPISGHVSLFWYQQALGQGPEFLTYFQNEAQLDKSGLPSDRFFAERPEGSVSTLKIQRTQQEDSAVYLCASSSGPANRYEQYFGPGTRLTVT.

There are many counts of this clone. The chain recombines TRBV6-1 with TRBJ1-1; D is perhaps TRBD1 (5 bases). The CDR3 has 15 amino acids. The V end lost 2 bases, the J end lost 4 bases, and 14 bases lay between the germline ends. Germline CDR1 is MNHNS and CDR2 is SASEGT. This CDR3 is CASSENADGGTEAFF. CDR3 coding DNA: TGTGCCAGCAGTGAAAATGCGGATGGGGGCACTGAAGCTTTCTTT.

The chain has TRBV6-5 and TRBJ2-7, with 7 positions matching TRBD1. CDR1 is MNHEY, CDR2 SVGAGI, per germline. This CDR3 has 13 amino acids. V was clipped by 6 bases and J by 2 bases; unmatched bases: 4. CDR3 loop: CASSRTGAYEQYF. In DNA, the CDR3 is TGTGCCAGCAGCCGGACAGGCGCCTACGAGCAGTACTTC.